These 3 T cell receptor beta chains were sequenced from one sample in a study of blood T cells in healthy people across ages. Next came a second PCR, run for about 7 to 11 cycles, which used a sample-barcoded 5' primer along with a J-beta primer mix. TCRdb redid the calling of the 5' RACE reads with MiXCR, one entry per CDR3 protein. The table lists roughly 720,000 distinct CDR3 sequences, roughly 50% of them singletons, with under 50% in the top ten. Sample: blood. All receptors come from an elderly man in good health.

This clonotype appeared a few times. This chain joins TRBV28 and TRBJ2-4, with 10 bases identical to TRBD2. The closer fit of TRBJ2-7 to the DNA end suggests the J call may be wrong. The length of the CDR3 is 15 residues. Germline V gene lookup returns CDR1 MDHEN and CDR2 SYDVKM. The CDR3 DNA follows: TGTGCCAGCAGCCAACCAGGACTAGCGGCCTACGAGCAGTACTTC. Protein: CASSQPGLAAYEQYF.

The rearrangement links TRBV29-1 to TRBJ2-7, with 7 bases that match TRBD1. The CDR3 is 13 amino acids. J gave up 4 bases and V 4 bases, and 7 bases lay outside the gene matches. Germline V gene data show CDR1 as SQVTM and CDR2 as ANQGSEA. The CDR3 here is CSVGQGGLYEQYF. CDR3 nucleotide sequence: TGCAGCGTTGGCCAAGGGGGCCTTTACGAGCAGTACTTC.

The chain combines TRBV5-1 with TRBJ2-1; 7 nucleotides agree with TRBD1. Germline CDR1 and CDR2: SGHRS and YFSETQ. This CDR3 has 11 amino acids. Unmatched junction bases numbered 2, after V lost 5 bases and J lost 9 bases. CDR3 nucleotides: TGCGCCAGCAGAAGGGACAGTGAGCAGTTCTTC. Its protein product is CASRRDSEQFF.